Given below is one T cell receptor (beta chain) in context. What this receptor recognizes is not known. No qualities accompany the bases; no much larger clone lies one base away. Whole blood was collected in K2EDTA tubes by collaborating institutions according to the institutions' own protocols. For TCRbeta analysis, collaborators shipped samples in one of three forms: frozen whole blood, isolated PBMCs, or DNA extracted from either of those sample types. The data belong to a study of blood T cell repertoires in COVID-19 (TCRdb year 2020). Context from the whole study: Samples covering the acute and convalescent phases of COVID-19 were provided by collaborators in the United States, Italy and Spain. The prospective study material was composed of cDNA or gDNA derived from T cells, B-cell-depleted T cells, or PBMCs. Deeply sampled blood TCRbeta repertoires from subjects exposed to, actively infected with, or recovered from COVID-19 were included in the dataset. The repertoires were released in a freely available public database intended as a resource for research on the immune response to SARS-CoV-2. Samples came from the ongoing ImmuneRACE study (first 160 participants) plus 1,254 subjects from 6 global collaborators. Nearly every sample came with metadata listing a de-identified subject ID, COVID-19 status, age in years and sex. Where HLA class I and class II types were available, the types were taken from metadata supplied by the sample provider, not from assay-based typing.

The CDR3 runs 16 amino acids, cysteine and phenylalanine included. Solely the CDR3 DNA is kept, with 48 bases framed from the first base. Based on the germline V gene, the CDR1 and CDR2 sequences are SGHDN and FVKESK. From V the trimming removes 6 bases and from J it removes 8 bases, while the gene matches leave 13 bases of the junction unaccounted for. TCRbeta CDR3 regions were amplified from genomic DNA using the immunoSEQ Assay, a bias-controlled multiplex PCR. The source study handled its data this way. The number of nucleated cells in each sample was estimated from the amplification of reference gene primers within the assay. To quantify the absolute abundance of each unique TCRbeta CDR3 rearrangement, sequence reads were collapsed and filtered. For each sample, productive Simpson clonality was calculated as the square root of Simpson's diversity index across productive rearrangements. The table comes from immuneACCESS by way of TCRdb, which keeps in-frame sequences with V and J called. Part of the clones is missing from these tables; in studies checked, under half for an unresolved V gene and the rest for unknown reasons. That table is the source of V, J and clone size, and D and trimming were worked out from the DNA. The sample yields approximately 220,000 clones; about four fifths were counted once. The leading ten clones occupy under 11% of the sample.

The paper's findings and limits, for the study overall: Clinical and demographic metadata were provided uncurated, with the amount varying by source and participant.

The receptor's source is a woman of 80 years or more with acute or convalescent COVID-19. The chain is encoded by TRBV14 joined to TRBJ2-1, and 10 bases in between align with TRBD1. The specimen sequenced was peripheral blood. CDR3 region: CASSRLAGTGVDEQFF. The bases read TGTGCCAGCAGTCGGCTCGCCGGGACAGGGGTCGATGAGCAGTTCTTC.